Sequencing of this T cell receptor (beta chain) was carried out in a study of T-cell reconstitution after alpha-beta-depleted transplantation in children. This CDR3 is 12 amino acids long. Germline lookup yields CDR1 DFQATT and CDR2 SNEGSKA (reference sequence). V shed 6 bases and J shed 2 bases, with 11 bases lying between them. A note on this clonotype: Antigen specificity is unknown.

Whole-study findings and limits: A year had passed since transplant, and T-cell counts and diversity by then came mostly from newly produced T cells. Surviving recipient T cells and thymic progenitors accounted for the high day-60 TCRbeta diversity observed in some patients. After transplant, at about two months, alpha-beta T cells were reportedly derived from several hundred expanded graft clones.

TCRbeta library preparation incorporated unique molecular identifiers. TCRdb called the PCR reads again in MiXCR, with one record for every CDR3 protein. The sample records about 250,000 distinct CDR3 sequences, roughly 25% being singletons. The rearrangement uses TRBV20-1 and TRBJ2-7, with D possibly TRBD2 on 5 matching bases. Sequenced material: PBMCs, mostly from graft donor cells, taken 360 days after TCRalphabeta/CD19-depleted stem cell transplant. The clonotype originates from a female patient aged 2-15 years who had a stem cell transplant for congenital amegakaryocytic thrombocytopenia, so the T cells may come from the graft donor. The CDR3 region is CSAGRDAYEQYF. The CDR3 DNA is TGCAGTGCCGGACGGGATGCCTACGAGCAGTACTTC.